The clone carrying this TCR beta chain occurred a few times. This record comes from a study of graft-versus-host responses after intestinal transplantation. Study-level information: Transplant recipients had multivisceral, liver-intestinal, or isolated intestinal grafts. Induction with anti-thymocyte globulin, then tacrolimus and steroids for around three years, was given to all recipients.

The CDR3 is 13 amino acids. With V trimmed by 5 bases and J by 3 bases, 1 base remained unmatched. Germline V lookup: CDR1 SEHNR, CDR2 FQNEAQ (reference sequence). Sequencing used immunoSEQ multiplex PCR; TCRdb keeps in-frame clones, though not all of them. The sample has 11,000 to 15,000 clones; approximately 40% are singletons. CFSE-labeled responder cells (roughly 200,000) were plated with roughly 200,000 irradiated, violet-dye-labeled stimulator cells. Overall study findings and caveats: There were GvH clones found in recipient marrow, and some of them appeared first in ileum or blood.

The source is a human patient who received an intestinal transplant. The material was alloreactive CD4+ T cells from a mixed lymphocyte reaction culture, obtained before intestinal transplant. Subset indicated: CFSE-low proliferating T cells sorted from roughly six-day pre-transplant mixed lymphocyte reaction (GvH or HvG direction). The chain uses TRBV7-9 and TRBJ2-7; 10 bases map to TRBD1. For the CDR3, the DNA is TGTGCCAGCAGCCGGACAGGGGGCTACGAGCAGTACTTC. Translation: CASSRTGGYEQYF.